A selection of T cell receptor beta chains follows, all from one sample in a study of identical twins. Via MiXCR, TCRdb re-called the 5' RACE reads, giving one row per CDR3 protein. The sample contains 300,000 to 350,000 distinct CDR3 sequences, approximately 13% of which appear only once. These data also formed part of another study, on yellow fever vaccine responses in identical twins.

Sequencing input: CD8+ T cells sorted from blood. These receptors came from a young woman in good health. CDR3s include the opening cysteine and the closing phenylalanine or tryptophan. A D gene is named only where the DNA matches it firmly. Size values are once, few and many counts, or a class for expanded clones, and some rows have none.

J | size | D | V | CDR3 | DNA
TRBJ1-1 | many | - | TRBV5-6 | CASSLGDLRAFF | TGTGCCAGCAGCCTGGGGGACCTTAGAGCTTTCTTT
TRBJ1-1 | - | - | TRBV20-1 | CSAEDGVESEAFF | TGCAGTGCTGAGGACGGGGTCGAGTCTGAAGCTTTCTTT
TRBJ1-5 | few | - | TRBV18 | CASSTRDEDWRAHQPQHF | TGTGCCAGCTCAACTCGGGACGAAGATTGGAGGGCACATCAGCCCCAGCATTTT
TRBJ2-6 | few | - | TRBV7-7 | CASSKGTTGANVLTF | TGTGCCAGCAGCAAGGGGACGACTGGGGCCAACGTCCTGACTTTC
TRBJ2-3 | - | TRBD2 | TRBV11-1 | CASSSKKGLAGPTDTQYF | TGTGCCAGCAGCTCGAAAAAGGGACTAGCGGGGCCCACAGATACGCAGTATTTT
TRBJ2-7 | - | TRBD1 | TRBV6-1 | CASSPLTDRSSYEQYF | TGTGCCAGCAGCCCGCTCACGGACAGGAGCTCCTACGAGCAGTACTTC
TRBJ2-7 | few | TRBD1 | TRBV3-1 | CASSQGRGQGREQYF | TGTGCCAGCAGCCAAGGGAGGGGACAGGGGCGTGAGCAGTACTTC
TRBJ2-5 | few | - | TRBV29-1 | CSALGRKETQYF | TGCAGCGCCTTGGGACGAAAAGAGACCCAGTACTTC
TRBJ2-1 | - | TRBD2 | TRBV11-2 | CASSTRTSGSYNEQFF | TGTGCCAGCAGCACCCGGACTAGCGGATCCTACAATGAGCAGTTCTTC
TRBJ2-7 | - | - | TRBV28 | CASSPLGEASYEQYF | TGTGCCAGCAGCCCTCTGGGCGAGGCTTCCTACGAGCAGTACTTC
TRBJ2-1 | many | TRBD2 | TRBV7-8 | CASIQPSGVNNEQFF | TGTGCCAGCATCCAACCTAGCGGGGTTAACAATGAGCAGTTCTTC
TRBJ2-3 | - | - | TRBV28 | CASRPDSVTDTQYF | TGTGCCAGCAGGCCTGACAGTGTCACAGATACGCAGTATTTT
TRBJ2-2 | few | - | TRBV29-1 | CSVEDPDRRSTGELFF | TGCAGCGTTGAAGACCCTGACAGGCGAAGCACCGGGGAGCTGTTTTTT
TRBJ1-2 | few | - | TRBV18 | CASSPPNREDGYTF | TGTGCCAGCTCACCACCGAACAGGGAGGACGGCTACACCTTC
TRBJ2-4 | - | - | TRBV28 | CASSQQGAKNIQYF | TGTGCCAGCAGTCAACAGGGAGCCAAAAACATTCAGTACTTC
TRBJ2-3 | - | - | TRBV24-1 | CATSVGSRTDTQYF | TGTGCCACCAGTGTGGGATCTAGAACAGATACGCAGTATTTT
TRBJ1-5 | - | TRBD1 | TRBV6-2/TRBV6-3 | CASSLQTGISNQPQHF | TGTGCCAGCAGCCTACAGACAGGGATAAGCAATCAGCCCCAGCATTTT
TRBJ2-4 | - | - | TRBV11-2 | CASSLEGALGDIQYF | TGTGCCAGCAGCTTAGAAGGGGCACTTGGGGACATTCAGTACTTC
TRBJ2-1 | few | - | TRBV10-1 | CASSEGAYNEQFF | TGCGCCAGCAGTGAAGGGGCTTACAATGAGCAGTTCTTC
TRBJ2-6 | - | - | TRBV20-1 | CSALGGVTGANVLTF | TGCAGTGCGCTCGGGGGCGTTACTGGGGCCAACGTCCTGACTTTC
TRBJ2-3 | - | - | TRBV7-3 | CASSLLVPDTQYF | TGTGCCAGCAGCTTACTAGTCCCAGATACGCAGTATTTT
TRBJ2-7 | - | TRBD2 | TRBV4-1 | CASSPGLAGNSYEQYF | TGCGCCAGCAGCCCAGGACTAGCGGGCAACTCCTACGAGCAGTACTTC
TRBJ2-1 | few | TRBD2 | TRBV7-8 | CASSVLAASSYNEQFF | TGTGCCAGCAGCGTACTAGCGGCTAGCTCCTACAATGAGCAGTTCTTC
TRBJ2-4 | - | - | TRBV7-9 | CASSLGSSDIQYF | TGTGCCAGCAGCTTAGGTTCCTCTGACATTCAGTACTTC
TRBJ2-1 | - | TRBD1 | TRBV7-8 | CASSLDVGQGVNEQFF | TGTGCCAGCAGCTTAGACGTGGGACAGGGAGTCAATGAGCAGTTCTTC
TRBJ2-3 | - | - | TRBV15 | CATSGPDFPFTDTQYF | TGTGCCACCAGCGGACCGGACTTCCCTTTCACAGATACGCAGTATTTT
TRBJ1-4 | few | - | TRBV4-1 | CASSQGGAGGPLFGEKLFF | TGCGCCAGCAGCCAAGGAGGCGCGGGGGGCCCCCTCTTCGGTGAAAAACTGTTTTTT
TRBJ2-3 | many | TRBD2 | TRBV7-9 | CAGSGSGEDTQYF | TGTGCCGGCTCCGGTAGCGGGGAAGATACGCAGTATTTT
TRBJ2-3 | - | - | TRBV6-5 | CASSYTVSSLAEKIDTQYF | TGTGCCAGCAGTTATACTGTCTCCTCTTTAGCGGAGAAAATTGATACGCAGTATTTT
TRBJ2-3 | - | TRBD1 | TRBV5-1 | CASSLHDRGTDTQYF | TGCGCCAGCAGCCTACACGACAGGGGCACAGATACGCAGTATTTT
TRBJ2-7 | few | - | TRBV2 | CASKGNEQYF | TGTGCCAGCAAAGGAAACGAGCAGTACTTC
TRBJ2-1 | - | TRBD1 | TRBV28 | CASSFRGRASYNEQFF | TGTGCCAGCAGTTTTAGGGGGCGCGCGTCCTACAATGAGCAGTTCTTC